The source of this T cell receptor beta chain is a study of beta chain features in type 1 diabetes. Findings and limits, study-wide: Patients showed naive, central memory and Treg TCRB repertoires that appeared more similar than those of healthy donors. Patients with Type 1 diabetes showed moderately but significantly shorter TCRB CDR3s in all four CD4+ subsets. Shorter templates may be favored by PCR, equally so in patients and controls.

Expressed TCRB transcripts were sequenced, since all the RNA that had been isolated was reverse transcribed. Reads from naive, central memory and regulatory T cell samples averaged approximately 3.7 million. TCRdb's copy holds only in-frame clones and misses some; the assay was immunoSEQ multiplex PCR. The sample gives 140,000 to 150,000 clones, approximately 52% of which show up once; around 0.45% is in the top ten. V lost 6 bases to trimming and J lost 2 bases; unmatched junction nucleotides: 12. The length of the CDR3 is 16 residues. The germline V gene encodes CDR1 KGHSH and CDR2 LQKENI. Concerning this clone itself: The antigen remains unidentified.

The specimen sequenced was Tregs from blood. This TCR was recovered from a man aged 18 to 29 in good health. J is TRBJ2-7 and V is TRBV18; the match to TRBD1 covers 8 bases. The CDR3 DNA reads TGTGCCAGCTCCTTCGGGACAGGCCTATCCACCTACGAGCAGTACTTC. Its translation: CASSFGTGLSTYEQYF. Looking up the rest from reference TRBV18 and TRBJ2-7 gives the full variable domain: NAGVMQNPRHLVRRRGQEARLRCSPMKGHSHVYWYRQLPEEGLKFMVYLQKENIIDESGMPKERFSAEFPKEGPSILRIQQVVRGDSAAYFCASSFGTGLSTYEQYFGPGTRLTVT.